The 30 T cell receptor beta chains listed next were all sequenced from one sample in a study of shared clonotypes between healthy human individuals. Assay used: immunoSEQ multiplex PCR; TCRdb lists only in-frame clones, some missing. The table lists around 580,000 clones, about 98% of them singletons, with 0.3% in the top ten. Cells designated naive CD8 were CD45RO-negative and were positively selected for CCR7, with terminally differentiated effector memory CD45RA+ cells excluded. The sample comprised naive CD8+ T cells sorted from blood. The receptors derive from a young man in good health.

This clone has a single count. The genes are TRBV27 and TRBJ1-1; TRBD1 is a possible D gene (6 bases). This CDR3 spans 13 amino acids. V lost 2 bases and J 8 bases, leaving 12 bases between the germline ends. The V gene's germline CDR1 is MNHEY and CDR2 SMNVEV (reference sequence). Here the CDR3 reads CASSLAGGREAFF. CDR3 nucleotide sequence: TGTGCCAGCAGTTTAGCTGGGGGCAGGGAAGCTTTCTTT.

The genes are TRBV7-9 and TRBJ2-5; TRBD1 might be the D (5 bases). This CDR3 has 18 residues. Per germline, CDR1 SEHNR and CDR2 FQNEAQ (reference sequence). The V end was cut by 2 bases, the J end by 1 base, with 20 bases between. As DNA, the CDR3 is TGTGCCAGCAGCTTATATCCCCATAAGACAGTTATCCAAGAGACCCAGTACTTC. Residues: CASSLYPHKTVIQETQYF.

The chain combines TRBV7-9 with TRBJ2-3; D unresolved. Looked up from germline, CDR1 is SEHNR and CDR2 is FQNEAQ (reference sequence). CDR3 size: 9 residues. Trimming pared 8 bases from V and 8 bases from J, leaving 5 bases between. CDR3 sequence reads: CASPSTQYF. CDR3 coding DNA: TGTGCCAGCCCTAGTACGCAGTATTTT.

The CDR3 DNA sequence: TGTGCCAGCAGTCCGGGGGGTCTTTCTGAAGCTTTCTTT. It is translated as CASSPGGLSEAFF. This rearrangement joins TRBV25-1 to TRBJ1-1, with D possibly matching TRBD1 (5 bases). The length of the CDR3 is 13 residues. The ends were cut back, 5 bases at V and 6 bases at J, with 13 bases in the middle. Germline V CDR1 and CDR2: MGHDK, SYGVNS.

Here the CDR3 reads CASSQVGGPDNEQFF. The CDR3 region has the DNA TGTGCCAGCAGCCAAGTGGGAGGGCCAGACAATGAGCAGTTCTTC. The chain couples TRBV14 to TRBJ2-1; 7 bases line up with TRBD2. The germline gives CDR1 SGHDN, CDR2 FVKESK. With V trimmed by 1 base and J by 5 bases, 5 bases remained unmatched. The CDR3 totals 15 residues.

CDR3 sequence: CASSFKQGVSYNEQFF. DNA for the CDR3: TGCGCCAGCAGCTTCAAACAGGGGGTCTCCTACAATGAGCAGTTCTTC. This chain joins TRBV5-1 and TRBJ2-1, with 8 bases fitting TRBD1. Looked up from germline, CDR1 is SGHRS and CDR2 is YFSETQ. The CDR3 runs 16 residues. The V gene end was trimmed by 2 bases and the J gene end by 0 bases; junction bases not matched to a gene: 4.

The chain has TRBV10-3 and TRBJ2-7; D gene ambiguous. This CDR3 contains 14 residues. The germline V and J ends were trimmed by 2 bases and 2 bases, with 10 bases remaining between them. The germline gives CDR1 ENHRY, CDR2 SYGVKD. The CDR3 loop reads CAISETEAAYEQYF. The CDR3 DNA reads as TGTGCCATCAGTGAGACAGAAGCTGCCTACGAGCAGTACTTC.

This chain links TRBV7-8 with TRBJ2-1; 9 positions agree with TRBD2. The CDR3 totals 17 residues. V lost 0 bases to trimming and J lost 3 bases; unmatched junction nucleotides: 6. Germline V CDR1 and CDR2: SGHVS, FQNEAQ. The DNA for the CDR3 is TGTGCCAGCAGCTTAGCGGCGGGGGGGCGGCTCTACAATGAGCAGTTCTTC. Its protein product is CASSLAAGGRLYNEQFF.

The chain couples TRBV5-1 to TRBJ1-1; a weak D match, TRBD1 (5 bases). V shed 0 bases and J shed 4 bases, with 19 bases lying between them. Germline CDR1 reads SGHRS; CDR2 reads YFSETQ. CDR3 length: 17 residues. The CDR3 loop reads CASSLGGVRAGSTEAFF. CDR3 DNA: TGCGCCAGCAGCTTGGGGGGCGTTAGGGCCGGGAGCACTGAAGCTTTCTTT. The variable domain in full, with the rest retrieved from reference TRBV5-1 and TRBJ1-1, is KAGVTQTPRYLIKTRGQQVTLSCSPISGHRSVSWYQQTPGQGLQFLFEYFSETQRNKGNFPGRFSGRQFSNSRSEMNVSTLELGDSALYLCASSLGGVRAGSTEAFFGQGTRLTVV.

This clone was recorded only once. V gene TRBV4-1 combines with J gene TRBJ1-5, with D maybe TRBD1 (5 bases). Germline CDR1 is MGHRA and CDR2 is YSYEKL. V lost 6 bases, J lost 0 bases, and 12 bases lay in between. The CDR3 runs 15 residues. The DNA of the CDR3 is TGCGCCAGCAGTAGATGGGGGTATAGCAATCAGCCCCAGCATTTT. Translated: CASSRWGYSNQPQHF.

V and J are TRBV2 and TRBJ2-4, with D tentatively TRBD1 or TRBD2 (5 bases each). The V gene's germline CDR1 is SNHLY and CDR2 FYNNEI. V lost 1 base and J lost 4, with 26 bases in between. CDR3 length: 20 amino acids. In DNA form, the CDR3 reads TGTGCCAGCAGTGAAGGGTTGGGTTCCGAGGGACCAAAGTTTAAAAACATTCAGTACTTC. Protein: CASSEGLGSEGPKFKNIQYF. The variable domain in full, with the rest retrieved from reference TRBV2 and TRBJ2-4, is EPEVTQTPSHQVTQMGQEVILRCVPISNHLYFYWYRQILGQKVEFLVSFYNNEISEKSEIFDDQFSVERPDGSNFTLKIRSTKLEDSAMYFCASSEGLGSEGPKFKNIQYFGAGTRLSVL.

The chain employs TRBV29-1 and TRBJ1-4, with TRBD1 matching over 9 bases. The CDR3 has 13 residues. The V gene end was trimmed by 6 bases and the J gene end by 5 bases; junction bases not matched to a gene: 4. CDR1 and CDR2 from the germline V gene are SQVTM and ANQGSEA. The CDR3 nucleotides are TGCAGCGTGTGGACAGGGGAGAATGAAAAACTGTTTTTT. Its protein is CSVWTGENEKLFF.

The rearrangement links TRBV25-1 to TRBJ2-7, with TRBD1 matching over 8 bases. The CDR3 consists of 16 residues. J gave up 3 bases and V 3 bases, and 10 bases lay outside the gene matches. The germline gives CDR1 MGHDK, CDR2 SYGVNS. The CDR3 DNA is TGTGCCAGCAGTGACCAATCCGGGACAGGTTACTACGAGCAGTACTTC. Protein product: CASSDQSGTGYYEQYF.

This chain links TRBV5-5 with TRBJ2-2; 13 nucleotides agree with TRBD2. The CDR3 runs 17 residues. After removal of 5 bases from V and 7 bases from J, the junction contained 11 bases not matched to a gene. Germline V lookup: CDR1 SGHKS, CDR2 YYEKEE (reference sequence). For the CDR3, the DNA is TGTGCCAGCAGACCTACTAGCGGGAGGGCCTTGGACGGGGAGCTGTTTTTT. This codes for CASRPTSGRALDGELFF.

The rearrangement links TRBV27 to TRBJ2-7, with D hard to call. There are 13 residues in the CDR3. V was clipped by 5 bases and J by 0 bases, with 8 bases between them. From germline, CDR1 is MNHEY and CDR2 SMNVEV (reference sequence). The CDR3 spells CASSPHNSYEQYF. In nucleotides, the CDR3 is TGTGCCAGCAGTCCCCATAACTCCTACGAGCAGTACTTC.

The gene calls are TRBV6-1 and TRBJ2-7, with 7 bases that match TRBD2. CDR3 length: 14 residues. In germline, CDR1 is MNHNS, CDR2 SASEGT. The J segment lost 4 bases and the V segment lost 5 bases, leaving 8 bases of the junction unmatched. CDR3 DNA sequence: TGTGCCAGCAGTTATAGCGGGTTATCGTACGAGCAGTACTTC. Its translation: CASSYSGLSYEQYF.

This clone was recorded only once. Other DNA variants within this sample encode the same CDR3. The rearrangement uses TRBV7-6 and TRBJ2-7; TRBD2 matches 7 bases. Germline assignment: CDR1 SGHVS and CDR2 FNYEAQ. After removal of 5 bases from V and 3 bases from J, the junction contained 4 bases not matched to a gene. CDR3 size: 13 residues. For the CDR3, the DNA is TGTGCCAGCAGCATGACTAGCAGCTACGAGCAGTACTTC. Amino acids: CASSMTSSYEQYF.

The chain has TRBV27 and TRBJ2-7; 9 bases align to TRBD2. Trimming took 3 bases from V and 4 from J; bases not matched to a gene: 10. This CDR3 has 16 residues. Germline V CDR1 and CDR2: MNHEY, SMNVEV (reference sequence). CDR3: CASSLQIAGVGYEQYF. CDR3 DNA sequence: TGTGCCAGCAGTTTGCAAATAGCGGGAGTCGGTTACGAGCAGTACTTC.

This clone was observed a single time. The V and J genes are TRBV7-9 and TRBJ2-7; perhaps TRBD1 as D (7 bases). Germline CDR1 is SEHNR and CDR2 is FQNEAQ (reference sequence). V shed 4 bases and J shed 5 bases, with 21 bases lying between them. This CDR3 is 16 amino acids long. The CDR3 DNA reads TGTGCCAGCAGCTCCTTGGCGGGGCAGGGGGGCAACGAGCAGTACTTC. Translating it yields CASSSLAGQGGNEQYF.

The chain employs TRBV19 and TRBJ1-3; a possible D gene is TRBD1 (6 bases). The CDR3 contains 16 residues. From germline, CDR1 is LNHDA and CDR2 SQIVND (reference sequence). V lost 4 bases and J 2 bases, leaving 15 bases between the germline ends. CDR3 DNA sequence: TGTGCCAGTAGTACCTCACTAGGGGGAGCTGGAAACACCATATATTTT. This codes for CASSTSLGGAGNTIYF.

V is TRBV9 and J is TRBJ2-7; TRBD2 agrees at 14 bases. The CDR3 is made up of 14 amino acids. The V gene's germline CDR1 is SGDLS and CDR2 YYNGEE. Trimming at V came to 4 bases and at J to 7 bases, leaving 4 bases not matched to a gene. In DNA form, the CDR3 reads TGTGCCAGCAGCTCGGGACTAGCGGGAGAAGAGCAGTACTTC. Residues: CASSSGLAGEEQYF.

CDR3 coding DNA: TGTGCCAGCAGCTTTTTTGGAAATCAGGGAAGGGTCAACAATGAGCAGTTCTTC. It translates to CASSFFGNQGRVNNEQFF. The V call is TRBV5-5, the J call TRBJ2-1, with D possibly being TRBD1 (5 bases). The V end was cut by 2 bases, the J end by 5 bases, with 23 bases between. Per the germline V gene, CDR1 is SGHKS and CDR2 is YYEKEE (reference sequence). The CDR3 totals 18 residues.

The chain links TRBV21-1 to TRBJ2-3. TRBV21-1 is a known pseudogene. This CDR3 contains 16 residues. CDR3 loop: CASSPRDARGADTQYF. In DNA, the CDR3 is TGTGCCAGCAGCCCAAGGGACGCCCGAGGCGCAGATACGCAGTATTTT.

The genes are TRBV7-9 and TRBJ2-5; TRBD2 agrees at 13 bases. CDR3 length: 19 amino acids. V lost 6 bases and J lost 5; bases outside the gene matches: 18. From germline, CDR1 is SEHNR and CDR2 FQNEAQ (reference sequence). The CDR3 is CASSFTSRTSGRGGETQYF. DNA for the CDR3: TGTGCCAGCAGTTTTACCTCCCGGACTAGCGGGAGAGGTGGGGAGACCCAGTACTTC.

This rearrangement joins TRBV13 to TRBJ2-7; no definite D call. This CDR3 is built from 13 residues. The ends were cut back, 5 bases at V and 1 base at J, with 9 bases in the middle. From germline, CDR1 is PRHDT and CDR2 FYEKMQ (reference sequence). CDR3: CASSTWESYEQYF. CDR3 DNA sequence: TGTGCCAGCAGCACGTGGGAATCCTACGAGCAGTACTTC.

The chain carries TRBV4-3 and TRBJ1-5; D perhaps matches TRBD1 (6 bases). V was cut by 0 bases and J by 5 bases, with 8 bases left in between. The germline CDR1 and CDR2 sequences are LGHNA and YSLEER. This CDR3 has 14 amino acids. The CDR3 sequence: CASSQEGGYQPQHF. CDR3 sequence (DNA): TGCGCCAGCAGCCAAGAAGGGGGGTATCAGCCCCAGCATTTT.

With respect to this clone: Other DNA variants within this sample encode the same CDR3. The chain uses TRBV27 and TRBJ2-1; unclear D gene. The germline V and J ends were trimmed by 5 bases and 0 bases, with 11 bases remaining between them. This CDR3 region has 15 residues. From germline, CDR1 is MNHEY and CDR2 SMNVEV (reference sequence). For the CDR3, the DNA is TGTGCCAGCAGTGTGCAGAGCTCCTCCTACAATGAGCAGTTCTTC. This translates into CASSVQSSSYNEQFF.

V and J are TRBV29-1 and TRBJ2-2; D ambiguous. The CDR3 consists of 13 residues. Germline CDR1 SQVTM, CDR2 ANQGSEA. V was clipped by 2 bases and J by 0 bases, with 4 bases between them. CDR3 coding DNA: TGCAGCGTTGAATGGGCGAACACCGGGGAGCTGTTTTTT. Protein sequence: CSVEWANTGELFF.

This chain joins TRBV27 and TRBJ2-7, with D possibly being TRBD1 or TRBD2 (5 bases each). Trimming shortened V by 5 bases and J by 5 bases, and 19 bases separated the two germline ends. The CDR3 consists of 15 residues. In germline, CDR1 is MNHEY, CDR2 SMNVEV (reference sequence). This CDR3 reads CASSLFGTREDEQYF. The CDR3 nucleotides are TGTGCCAGCAGTCTGTTTGGGACCCGAGAAGACGAGCAGTACTTC.

The chain couples TRBV7-9 to TRBJ2-1, with 14 bases matching TRBD2. This CDR3 comprises 16 residues. The V gene's germline CDR1 is SEHNR and CDR2 FQNEAQ (reference sequence). The trim removed 3 bases at V and 8 bases at J, leaving 6 bases unmatched. The chain's CDR3 is CASSFSGTSGSDEQFF. CDR3 DNA sequence: TGTGCCAGCAGCTTCTCCGGGACTAGCGGGAGCGATGAGCAGTTCTTC.